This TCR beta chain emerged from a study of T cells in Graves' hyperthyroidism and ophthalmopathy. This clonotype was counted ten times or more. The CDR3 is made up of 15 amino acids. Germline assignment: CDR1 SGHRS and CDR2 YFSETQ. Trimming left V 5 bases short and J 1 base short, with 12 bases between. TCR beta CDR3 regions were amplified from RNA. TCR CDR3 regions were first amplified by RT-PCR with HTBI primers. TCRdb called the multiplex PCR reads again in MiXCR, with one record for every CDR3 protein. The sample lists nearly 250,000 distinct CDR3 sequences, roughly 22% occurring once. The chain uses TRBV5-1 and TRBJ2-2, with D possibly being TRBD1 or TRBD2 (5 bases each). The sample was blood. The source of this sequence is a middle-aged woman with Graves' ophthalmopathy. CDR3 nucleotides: TGCGCCAGCAGACAGGACTCTTTGAACACCGGGGAGCTGTTTTTT. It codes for CASRQDSLNTGELFF.